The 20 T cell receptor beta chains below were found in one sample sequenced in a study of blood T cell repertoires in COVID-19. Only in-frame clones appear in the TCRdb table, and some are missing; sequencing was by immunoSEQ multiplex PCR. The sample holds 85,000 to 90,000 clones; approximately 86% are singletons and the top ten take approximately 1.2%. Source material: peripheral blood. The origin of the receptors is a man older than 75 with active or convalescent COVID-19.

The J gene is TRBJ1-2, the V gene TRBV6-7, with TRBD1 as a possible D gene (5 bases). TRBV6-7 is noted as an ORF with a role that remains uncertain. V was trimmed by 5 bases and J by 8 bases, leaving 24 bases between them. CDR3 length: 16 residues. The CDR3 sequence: CASSRPQGDLDTGYTF. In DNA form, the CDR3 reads TGTGCCAGCAGTCGACCGCAGGGCGATTTAGATACAGGCTACACCTTC.

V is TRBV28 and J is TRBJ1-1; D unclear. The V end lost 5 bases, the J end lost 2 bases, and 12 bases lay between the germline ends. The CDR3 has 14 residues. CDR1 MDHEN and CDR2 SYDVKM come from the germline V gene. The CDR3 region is CASSPRWSNTEAFF. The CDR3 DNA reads TGTGCCAGCAGTCCTAGGTGGTCAAACACTGAAGCTTTCTTT.

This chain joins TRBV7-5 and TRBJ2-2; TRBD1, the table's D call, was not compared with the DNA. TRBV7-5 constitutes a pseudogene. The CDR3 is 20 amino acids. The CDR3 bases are TGTGCCAGAAGCCCAGACAGGGGGCTGCGGGGACTACCGAACACCGGGGAGCTGTTTTTT. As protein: CARSPDRGLRGLPNTGELFF.

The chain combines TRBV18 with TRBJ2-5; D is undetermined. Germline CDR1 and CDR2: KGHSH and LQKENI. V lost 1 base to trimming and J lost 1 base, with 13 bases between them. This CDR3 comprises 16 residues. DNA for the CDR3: TGTGCCAGCTCACCACAACGGTACAGTATCCAAGAGACCCAGTACTTC. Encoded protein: CASSPQRYSIQETQYF.

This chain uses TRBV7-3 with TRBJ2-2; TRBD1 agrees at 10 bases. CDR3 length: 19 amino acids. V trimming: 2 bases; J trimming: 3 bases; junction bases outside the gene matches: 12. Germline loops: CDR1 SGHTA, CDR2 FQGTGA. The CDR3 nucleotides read TGTGCCAGCAGCTTAGGGGGACAGGGGATTGGTCGTTACACCGGGGAGCTGTTTTTT. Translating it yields CASSLGGQGIGRYTGELFF.

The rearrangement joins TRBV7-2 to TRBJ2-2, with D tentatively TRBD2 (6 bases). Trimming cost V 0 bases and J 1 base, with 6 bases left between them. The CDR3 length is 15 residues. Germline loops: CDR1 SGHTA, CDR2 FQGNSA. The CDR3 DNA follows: TGTGCCAGCAGCTTAGCCGGGAGGAACACCGGGGAGCTGTTTTTT. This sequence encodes CASSLAGRNTGELFF.

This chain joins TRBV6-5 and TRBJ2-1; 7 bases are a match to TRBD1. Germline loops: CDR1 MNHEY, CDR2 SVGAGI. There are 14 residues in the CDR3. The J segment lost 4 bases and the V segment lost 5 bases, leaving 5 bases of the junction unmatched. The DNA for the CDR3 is TGTGCCAGCAGTATAGGGGACAGATACAATGAGCAGTTCTTC. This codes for CASSIGDRYNEQFF.

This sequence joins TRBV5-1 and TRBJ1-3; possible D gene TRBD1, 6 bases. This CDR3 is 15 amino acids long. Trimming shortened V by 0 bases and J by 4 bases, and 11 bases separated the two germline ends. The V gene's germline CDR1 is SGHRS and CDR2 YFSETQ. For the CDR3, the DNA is TGCGCCAGCAGCTTGGAGGACAGCGTGGGAAACACCATATATTTT. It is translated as CASSLEDSVGNTIYF.

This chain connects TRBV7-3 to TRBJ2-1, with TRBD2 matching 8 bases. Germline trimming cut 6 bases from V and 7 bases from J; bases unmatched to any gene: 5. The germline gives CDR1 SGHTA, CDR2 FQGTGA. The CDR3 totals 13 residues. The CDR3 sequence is CASRVQRENEQFF. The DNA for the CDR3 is TGTGCCAGCAGGGTGCAGCGGGAGAATGAGCAGTTCTTC.

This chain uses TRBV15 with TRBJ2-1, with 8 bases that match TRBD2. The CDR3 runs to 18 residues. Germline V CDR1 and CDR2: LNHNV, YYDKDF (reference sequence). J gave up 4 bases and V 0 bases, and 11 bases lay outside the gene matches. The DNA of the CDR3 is TGTGCCACCAGCAGAGATTTAAAGTCGGCGGGAGGATACAATGAGCAGTTCTTC. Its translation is CATSRDLKSAGGYNEQFF.

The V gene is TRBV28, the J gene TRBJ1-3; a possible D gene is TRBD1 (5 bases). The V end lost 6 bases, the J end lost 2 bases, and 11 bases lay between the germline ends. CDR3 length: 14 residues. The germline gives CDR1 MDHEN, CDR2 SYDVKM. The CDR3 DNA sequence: TGTGCCAGCAGCCCCGGGGGACCTGGAAACACCATATATTTT. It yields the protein CASSPGGPGNTIYF. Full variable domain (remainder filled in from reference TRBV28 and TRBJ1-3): DVKVTQSSRYLVKRTGEKVFLECVQDMDHENMFWYRQDPGLGLRLIYFSYDVKMKEKGDIPEGYSVSREKKERFSLILESASTNQTSMYLCASSPGGPGNTIYFGEGSWLTVV.

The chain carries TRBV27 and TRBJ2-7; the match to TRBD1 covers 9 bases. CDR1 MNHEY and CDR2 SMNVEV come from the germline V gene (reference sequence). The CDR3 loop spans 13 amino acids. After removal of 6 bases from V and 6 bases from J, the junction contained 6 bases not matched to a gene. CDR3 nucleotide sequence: TGTGCCAGCAGCCACCCGACAGGGGGCGAGCAGTACTTC. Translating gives CASSHPTGGEQYF.

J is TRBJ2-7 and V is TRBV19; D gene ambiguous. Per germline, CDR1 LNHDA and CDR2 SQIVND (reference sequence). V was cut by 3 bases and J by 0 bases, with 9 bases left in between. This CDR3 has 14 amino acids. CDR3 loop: CASSISKSSYEQYF. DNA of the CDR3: TGTGCCAGTAGTATTTCTAAGAGCTCCTACGAGCAGTACTTC.

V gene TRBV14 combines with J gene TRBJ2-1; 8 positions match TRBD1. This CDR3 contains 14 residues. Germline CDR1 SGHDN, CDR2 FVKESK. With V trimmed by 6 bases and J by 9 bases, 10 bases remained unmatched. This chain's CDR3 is CASSPPQGASEQFF. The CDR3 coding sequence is TGTGCCAGCAGTCCGCCCCAGGGGGCGAGTGAGCAGTTCTTC.

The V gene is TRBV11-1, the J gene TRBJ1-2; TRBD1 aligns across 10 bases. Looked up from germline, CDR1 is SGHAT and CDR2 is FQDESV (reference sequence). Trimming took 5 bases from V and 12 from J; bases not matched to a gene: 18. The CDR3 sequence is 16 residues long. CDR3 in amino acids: CASSPKEGQGSRLHTF. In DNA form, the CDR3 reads TGTGCCAGCAGCCCAAAGGAGGGACAGGGGTCACGGCTCCACACCTTC. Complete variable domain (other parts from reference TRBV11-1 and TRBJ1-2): EAEVAQSPRYKITEKSQAVAFWCDPISGHATLYWYRQILGQGPELLVQFQDESVVDDSQLPKDRFSAERLKGVDSTLKIQPAELGDSAMYLCASSPKEGQGSRLHTFGSGTRLTVV.

CDR3 sequence (DNA): TGTGCCAGCAGCTTGGGGGGTGCCGGGTCGGCAGATACGCAGTATTTT. Its translation is CASSLGGAGSADTQYF. J is TRBJ2-3 and V is TRBV7-2, with a tentative D call TRBD2 (6 bases). Germline V gene lookup returns CDR1 SGHTA and CDR2 FQGNSA. The CDR3 loop spans 16 amino acids. Between the trimmed V and J ends, which lost 3 bases and 4 bases, there was a span of 17 bases.

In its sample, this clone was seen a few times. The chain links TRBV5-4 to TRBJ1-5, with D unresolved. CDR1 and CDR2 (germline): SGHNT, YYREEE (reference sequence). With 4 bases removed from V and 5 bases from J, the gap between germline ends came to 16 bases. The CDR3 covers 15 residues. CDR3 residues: CASSPGPRKDQPQHF. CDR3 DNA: TGTGCCAGCAGCCCGGGTCCCCGGAAGGATCAGCCCCAGCATTTT. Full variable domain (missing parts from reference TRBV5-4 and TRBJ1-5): ETGVTQSPTHLIKTRGQQVTLRCSSQSGHNTVSWYQQALGQGPQFIFQYYREEENGRGNFPPRFSGLQFPNYSSELNVNALELDDSALYLCASSPGPRKDQPQHFGDGTRLSIL.

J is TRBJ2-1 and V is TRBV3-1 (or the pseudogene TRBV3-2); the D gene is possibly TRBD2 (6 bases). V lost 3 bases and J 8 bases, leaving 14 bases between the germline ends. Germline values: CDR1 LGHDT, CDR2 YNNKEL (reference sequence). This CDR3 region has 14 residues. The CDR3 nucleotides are TGTGCCAGCAGCCAGTTGCGGGATGGTCATGAGCAGTTCTTC. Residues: CASSQLRDGHEQFF.

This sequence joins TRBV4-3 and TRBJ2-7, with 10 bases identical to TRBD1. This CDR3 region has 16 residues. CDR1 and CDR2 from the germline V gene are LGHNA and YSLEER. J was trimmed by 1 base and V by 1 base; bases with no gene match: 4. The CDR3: CASSQARTGGSYEQYF. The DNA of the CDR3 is TGCGCCAGCAGCCAAGCCCGGACAGGGGGGTCCTACGAGCAGTACTTC.

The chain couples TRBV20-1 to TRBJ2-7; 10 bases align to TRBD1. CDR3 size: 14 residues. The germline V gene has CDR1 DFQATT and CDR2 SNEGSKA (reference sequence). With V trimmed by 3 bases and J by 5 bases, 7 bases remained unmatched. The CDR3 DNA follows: TGCAGTGCTAGTCGCGGACAGGGGGGACACGAGCAGTACTTC. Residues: CSASRGQGGHEQYF.